This TCR beta chain was found in a study of cytomegalovirus exposure and HLA in healthy donors. Overall study findings and caveats: Among donors in an Asian-associated ancestry cluster, a later analysis reportedly found fewer N-insertions than the roughly 680-donor mean.

The PCR was carried out with 60 Vbeta primers and 13 Jbeta primers. Authors' data handling: Approximately 12 million of roughly 81 million unique TCR beta chains were shared, per a later count. Data came from immunoSEQ multiplex PCR; TCRdb stores just in-frame clones and leaves some out. V and J calls and clone size are copied from that table; D and trimming were computed from the DNA. The sample yields 72,000 or so clones, over 70% seen once. On this clone: Its target is not known.

This CDR3 is built from 16 residues. The germline V gene has CDR1 MNHNY and CDR2 SVGAGI (reference sequence). With 5 bases removed from V and 1 base from J, the gap between germline ends came to 15 bases. V is TRBV6-6 and J is TRBJ2-4; D perhaps matches TRBD2 (6 bases). The clonotype comes from a human donor in good health. The sample consisted of PBMCs. CDR3 amino acids: CASSITGRGAKNIQYF. CDR3 bases: TGTGCCAGCAGTATAACGGGACGGGGGGCCAAAAACATTCAGTACTTC.